Listed below are T cell receptor beta chains from one sample, sequenced in a study of T-cell reconstitution after alpha-beta-depleted transplantation in children. TCRdb ran MiXCR on the PCR reads and lists one entry per CDR3 protein. Among hundreds of thousands of distinct CDR3 sequences listed, about 12% were seen once. Here the sequenced sample was PBMCs, taken before TCRalphabeta/CD19-depleted stem cell transplant. The receptors here all came from a girl aged 2-10 years with congenital amegakaryocytic thrombocytopenia, due to receive a stem cell transplant. CDR3s include the opening cysteine and the closing phenylalanine or tryptophan. The size of a clone is reported for some rows only, either as once, few or many, or as a class for expanded clones.

V: TRBV20-1
length: 14
size: many
CDR3: CSARGRDSEEKLFF

V: TRBV3-1
length: 13
size: many
CDR3: CASSLDVGRAQYF

V: TRBV27
length: 14
size: many
CDR3: CASRRPLGVGELFF

V: TRBV3-1
length: 14
size: NA
CDR3: CASSQGQLRETQYF

V: TRBV6-1
length: 14
size: NA
CDR3: CASTMASGSNEQFF

V: TRBV20-1
length: 16
size: few
CDR3: CSAAGTSGGAYNEQFF

V: TRBV20-1
length: 13
size: many
CDR3: CSVWASGVETQYF

V: TRBV2
length: 15
size: once
CDR3: CASNRRDRGTGELFF

V: TRBV10-1
length: 19
size: many
CDR3: CASSEWGGTGVSNTGELFF

V: TRBV5-1
length: 15
size: many
CDR3: CASSTAGSSAYEQYF

V: TRBV29-1
length: 14
size: many
CDR3: CSLREKGIQETQYF

V: TRBV20-1
length: 14
size: few
CDR3: CSATQGSRSYEQYF

V: TRBV7-8
length: 16
size: many
CDR3: CASSLARTGAYNEQFF

V: TRBV27
length: 18
size: NA
CDR3: CASSSETSGRVRINEQFF

V: TRBV20-1
length: 12
size: many
CDR3: CSARVGKETQYF

V: TRBV4-1
length: 16
size: NA
CDR3: CASSQRTSANYNEQFF

V: TRBV19
length: 13
size: NA
CDR3: CASSIITNYGYTF

V: TRBV12-3/TRBV12-4
length: 14
size: NA
CDR3: CASSLPPRQETQYF

V: TRBV6-2/TRBV6-3
length: 14
size: many
CDR3: CASSRGSDGETQYF

V: TRBV5-5
length: 14
size: many
CDR3: CASSLDWQIYGYTF

V: TRBV19
length: 16
size: few
CDR3: CASTPGHRGGNTEAFF

V: TRBV20-1
length: 15
size: NA
CDR3: CSAPTGTSGSDEQYF

V: TRBV11-2
length: 20
size: NA
CDR3: CASSLGRWRLAGGNTGELFF

V: TRBV5-1
length: 18
size: many
CDR3: CASSLLDSGTSGYNEQFF

V: TRBV4-1
length: 17
size: NA
CDR3: CASSRPTSGRRADTQYF

V: TRBV5-1
length: 12
size: few
CDR3: CASRKGSYEQYF

V: TRBV7-2
length: 16
size: NA
CDR3: CASSYRGGASTDTQYF

V: TRBV20-1
length: 13
size: many
CDR3: CSASTGLWETQYF

V: TRBV27
length: 14
size: many
CDR3: CASRMGRANYGYTF

V: TRBV10-3
length: 13
size: many
CDR3: CAISRDNHNEQFF

V: TRBV20-1
length: 13
size: few
CDR3: CSAPRAGSYEQYF

V: TRBV12-3/TRBV12-4
length: 15
size: NA
CDR3: CASSMLGHNTDTQYF

V: TRBV28
length: 15
size: NA
CDR3: CATLSPSSYNSPLHF

V: TRBV7-9
length: 17
size: few
CDR3: CASSPRPVLTSGNTIYF

V: TRBV5-8
length: 14
size: many
CDR3: CASSQGTAGNTIYF

V: TRBV30
length: 14
size: NA
CDR3: CAWSTGVRNQPQHF

V: TRBV5-1
length: 13
size: few
CDR3: CASSLPLRNEQFF

V: TRBV5-1
length: 17
size: NA
CDR3: CASSLALAGGPVDEQFF

V: TRBV6-1
length: 15
size: many
CDR3: CASSISYMGQETQYF

V: TRBV29-1
length: 10
size: NA
CDR3: CSVEYGELFF

V: TRBV7-9
length: 13
size: few
CDR3: CASSFERDDEQYF

V: TRBV5-1
length: 15
size: NA
CDR3: CASSLAGVHQETQSF

V: TRBV9
length: 14
size: NA
CDR3: CASSVDRAYNEQFF

V: TRBV5-1
length: 14
size: NA
CDR3: CASSLDWPDNEQFF

V: TRBV5-1
length: 15
size: NA
CDR3: CASSPEDGSEQPQHF

V: TRBV20-1
length: 12
size: many
CDR3: CSARKAPSQQFF

V: TRBV18
length: 17
size: NA
CDR3: CASSLRIRSGRGNEQFF

V: TRBV7-2
length: 15
size: few
CDR3: CASSFFGEAYNEQFF

V: TRBV5-1
length: 15
size: NA
CDR3: CASSLAVTGTYEQYF

V: TRBV20-1
length: 16
size: many
CDR3: CSARPPRTRGGNEQFF

V: TRBV6-1
length: 14
size: few
CDR3: CASSPGWGAYEQYF